These 12 T cell receptor beta chains originate from one sample sequenced in a study of T cell responses to AZD1222 COVID-19 vaccine. Clones were read by immunoSEQ multiplex PCR, and TCRdb kept only the in-frame ones, dropping some. This table has more than 95,000 clones, roughly 87% appearing once. The starting material was peripheral blood, obtained on day 0 of AZD1222 vaccination. Receptors originate from an adult in good health.

The genes are TRBV7-3 and TRBJ2-3; D is unclear. This CDR3 comprises 13 residues. Per the germline V gene, CDR1 is SGHTA and CDR2 is FQGTGA. With 8 bases removed from V and 1 base from J, the gap between germline ends came to 10 bases. Written as DNA, the CDR3 is TGTGCCAGCGGCTCGGTAGGCACAGATACGCAGTATTTT. Protein sequence: CASGSVGTDTQYF.

On this clone itself: The junction departs from the called germline gene at one end, perhaps through a read error. V and J are TRBV12-3 or TRBV12-4 and TRBJ1-1; the D is unclear. The CDR3 runs to 10 residues. As DNA, the CDR3 is TGTGCCAGCAGTAACCTCCCCGGAACGTTT. Its translation is CASSNLPGTF.

The chain uses TRBV5-6 and TRBJ1-6; D ambiguous. Trimming took 0 bases from V and 10 from J, leaving 14 bases between them. Germline V gene lookup returns CDR1 SGHDT and CDR2 YYEEEE. This CDR3 comprises 15 residues. For the CDR3, the DNA is TGTGCCAGCAGCTTGGTGAGGAGCGTTTTATCACCCCTCCACTTT. This translates into CASSLVRSVLSPLHF.

This sequence joins TRBV6-2 or TRBV6-3 and TRBJ2-1; TRBD2 agrees at 7 bases. V lost 4 bases to trimming and J lost 6 bases; unmatched junction nucleotides: 3. Per germline, CDR1 MNHEY and CDR2 SVGEGT. The CDR3 length is 13 residues. This CDR3 reads CASSWGLFNEQFF. CDR3 coding DNA: TGTGCCAGCAGTTGGGGACTATTCAATGAGCAGTTCTTC.

This sequence joins TRBV14 and TRBJ2-1, with unresolved D. Germline V gene lookup returns CDR1 SGHDN and CDR2 FVKESK. This CDR3 spans 9 amino acids. Deletions cut 3 bases from V and 13 bases from J, with 4 bases between. The CDR3 nucleotides read TGTGCCAGCAGCCACGACCAGTTCTTC. This gives the protein CASSHDQFF.

This clone showed up just a few times. The rearrangement joins TRBV2 to TRBJ1-4; 9 bases fit TRBD1. The germline V gene encodes CDR1 SNHLY and CDR2 FYNNEI. Trimming cost V 4 bases and J 0 bases; bases outside gene matches: 0. This CDR3 contains 15 residues. The chain's CDR3 is CASSGDRATNEKLFF. The CDR3 DNA is TGTGCCAGCAGTGGGGACAGGGCAACTAATGAAAAACTGTTTTTT. The entire variable domain, with the rest obtained from reference TRBV2 and TRBJ1-4, is as follows: EPEVTQTPSHQVTQMGQEVILRCVPISNHLYFYWYRQILGQKVEFLVSFYNNEISEKSEIFDDQFSVERPDGSNFTLKIRSTKLEDSAMYFCASSGDRATNEKLFFGSGTQLSVL.

The V call is TRBV4-3, the J call TRBJ1-1, with D unclear. V lost 1 base and J lost 4, with 10 bases in between. From germline, CDR1 is LGHNA and CDR2 YSLEER. The CDR3 contains 14 residues. The DNA of the CDR3 is TGCGCCAGCAGCCAAGTTTCCATGGGCACTGAAGCTTTCTTT. Encoded protein: CASSQVSMGTEAFF.

This chain joins TRBV20-1 and TRBJ1-1; perhaps TRBD1 as D (5 bases). V was trimmed by 5 bases and J by 4 bases, leaving 20 bases between them. Germline CDR1 and CDR2: DFQATT and SNEGSKA (reference sequence). The CDR3 covers 15 residues. CDR3 coding DNA: TGCAGTGCTGGTGGTCAAATGAGGGGTATCACTGAAGCTTTCTTT. It translates to CSAGGQMRGITEAFF.

The V and J genes are TRBV12-1 and TRBJ2-1; the table assigns TRBD2, which was not confirmed against the DNA. TRBV12-1 is a recognized pseudogene. The CDR3 consists of 16 residues. As DNA, the CDR3 is TGTGCCAGCAGCTCCCTGAAGCGGGGGGAGGGCAATGAGCAGTTCTTC. Its protein is CASSSLKRGEGNEQFF.

V is TRBV5-1 and J is TRBJ1-1; D gene uncertain. V lost 0 bases and J 3 bases, leaving 9 bases between the germline ends. CDR3 length: 14 amino acids. Germline V lookup: CDR1 SGHRS, CDR2 YFSETQ. CDR3 in DNA: TGCGCCAGCAGCTTGGCCAGTAAGCACACTGAAGCTTTCTTT. Translation gives CASSLASKHTEAFF.

V and J are TRBV27 and TRBJ1-1, with TRBD1 identical over 11 bases. Trimming cost V 5 bases and J 1 base; bases outside gene matches: 6. Per the germline V gene, CDR1 is MNHEY and CDR2 is SMNVEV (reference sequence). The CDR3 consists of 16 residues. The CDR3 loop reads CASSMGQGVGNTEAFF. In nucleotides, the CDR3 is TGTGCCAGCAGTATGGGACAGGGGGTTGGGAACACTGAAGCTTTCTTT.

The DNA for the CDR3 is TGCGCCAGCAGCTTTAGCCGCTTCAGCTCCTACGAGCAGTACTTC. It yields the protein CASSFSRFSSYEQYF. The chain carries TRBV5-1 and TRBJ2-7; D uncertain. With 2 bases removed from V and 0 bases from J, the gap between germline ends came to 12 bases. CDR1 is SGHRS, CDR2 YFSETQ, per germline. The CDR3 is 15 amino acids.